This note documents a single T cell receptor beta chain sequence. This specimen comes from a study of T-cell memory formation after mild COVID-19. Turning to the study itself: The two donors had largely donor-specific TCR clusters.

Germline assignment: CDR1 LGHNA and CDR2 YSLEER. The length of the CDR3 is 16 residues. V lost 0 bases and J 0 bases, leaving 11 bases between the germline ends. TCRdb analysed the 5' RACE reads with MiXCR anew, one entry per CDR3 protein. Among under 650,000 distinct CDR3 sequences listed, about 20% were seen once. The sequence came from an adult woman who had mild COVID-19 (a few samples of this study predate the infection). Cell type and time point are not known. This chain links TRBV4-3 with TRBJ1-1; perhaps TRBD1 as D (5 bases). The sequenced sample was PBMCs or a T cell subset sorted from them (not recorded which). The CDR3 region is CASSQDLGGMNTEAFF. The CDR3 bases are TGCGCCAGCAGCCAAGATTTGGGGGGGATGAACACTGAAGCTTTCTTT.